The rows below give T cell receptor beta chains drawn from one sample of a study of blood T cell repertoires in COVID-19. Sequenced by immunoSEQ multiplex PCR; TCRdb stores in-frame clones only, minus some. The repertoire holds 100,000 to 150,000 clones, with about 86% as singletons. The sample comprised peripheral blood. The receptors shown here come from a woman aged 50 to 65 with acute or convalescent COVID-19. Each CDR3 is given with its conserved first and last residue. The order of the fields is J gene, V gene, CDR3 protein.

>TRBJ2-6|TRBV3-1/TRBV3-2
CASSQDQYSSGANVLTF
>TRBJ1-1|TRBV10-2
CASSPDSKAFF
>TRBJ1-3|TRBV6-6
CASNLQAGGNTIYF
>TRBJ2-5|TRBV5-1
CASSPGTGRQETQYF
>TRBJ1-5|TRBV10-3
CAISESLSPSNQPQHF
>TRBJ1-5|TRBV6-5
CASRSQILSNQPQHF
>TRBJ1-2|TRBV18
CASSPPAGDYGYTF
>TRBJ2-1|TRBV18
CASSLPPGLYNEQFF
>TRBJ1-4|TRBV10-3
CAISDGSGTGYEKLFF
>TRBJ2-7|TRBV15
CATSRDIRGEQYF
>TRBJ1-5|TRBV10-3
CAISDGQGGQPQHF
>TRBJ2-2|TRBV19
CASSVNEAGELFF
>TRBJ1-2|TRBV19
CASSIKETGAFGYTF
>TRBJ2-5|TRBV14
CASSQSRYGETQYF
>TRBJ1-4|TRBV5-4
CASSGGTDEKLFF
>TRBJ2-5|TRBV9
CASSAGDRVTETQYF
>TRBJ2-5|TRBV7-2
CASSWGTSAETQYF
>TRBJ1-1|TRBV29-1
CSVSEQGGTEAFF
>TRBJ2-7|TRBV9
CASSVGGLEYEQYF
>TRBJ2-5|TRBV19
CASSLTGQGETQYF
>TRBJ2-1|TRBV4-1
CASSQWGTGTSSYNEQFF
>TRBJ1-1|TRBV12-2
CASRSLGLLNTEAFF
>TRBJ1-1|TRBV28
CASSLPPQGLAFF
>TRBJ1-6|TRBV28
CAITGSSRGSPLHF
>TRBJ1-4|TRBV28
CASTGGTNEKLFF
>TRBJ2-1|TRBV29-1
CSVVGGVSEQFF
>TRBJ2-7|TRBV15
CATSRDWGGGSYEQYF
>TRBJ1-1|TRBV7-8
CASSSPRSGNTEAFF
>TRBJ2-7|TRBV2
CASNYGGSSYEQYF
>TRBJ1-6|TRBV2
CASRGETGSPLHF
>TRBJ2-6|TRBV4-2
CASSEDFLNSGANVLTF
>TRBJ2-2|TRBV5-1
CASSLGGQGAGELFF
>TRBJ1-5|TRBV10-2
CACRDNLYQPQHF
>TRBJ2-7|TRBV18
CASSQSGTGLGEQYF
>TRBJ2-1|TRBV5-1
CASSLVIDNEQFF
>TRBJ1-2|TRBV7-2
CASSLERGYGYTF
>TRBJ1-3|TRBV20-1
CSAPTGQARYF
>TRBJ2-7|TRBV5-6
CASSASGTVTLSYEQYF
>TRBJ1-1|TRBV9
CASSVTGAGRTEAFF
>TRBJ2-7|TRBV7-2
CASSFNGGSSYEQYF
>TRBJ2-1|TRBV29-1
CSVDTGVEGLAGGAYYNEQFF
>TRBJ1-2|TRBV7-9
CASSPGQGALGYTF
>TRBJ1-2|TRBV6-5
CASSPRQGGYGYTF
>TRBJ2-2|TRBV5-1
CASSLWGTRGGTSTGELFF
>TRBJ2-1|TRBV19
CASSTDRTHYNEQFF
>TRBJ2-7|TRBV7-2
CACTGTGGFYEQYF
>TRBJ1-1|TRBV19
CASRNTPSNTEAFF
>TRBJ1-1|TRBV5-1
CASSPQDSSTEAFF
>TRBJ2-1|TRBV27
CASARDRGNNEQFF
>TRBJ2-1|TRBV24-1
CATSDRRRSNEQFF
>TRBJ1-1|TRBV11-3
CASSGGATETEAFF
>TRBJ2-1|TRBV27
CASLTFGRGYNEQFF
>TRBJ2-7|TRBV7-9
CASSYLGERQYF
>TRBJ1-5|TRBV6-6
CASRDQGHSNQPQHF
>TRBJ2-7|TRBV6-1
CASSHSGSSSYEQYF
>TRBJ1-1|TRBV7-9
CASSPRTGDNTEAFF
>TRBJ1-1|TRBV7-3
CASSLLRNTEAFF
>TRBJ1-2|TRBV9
CASAQTINDRHDGYTF
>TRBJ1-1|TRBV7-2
CASSLVPFFSNTEAFF